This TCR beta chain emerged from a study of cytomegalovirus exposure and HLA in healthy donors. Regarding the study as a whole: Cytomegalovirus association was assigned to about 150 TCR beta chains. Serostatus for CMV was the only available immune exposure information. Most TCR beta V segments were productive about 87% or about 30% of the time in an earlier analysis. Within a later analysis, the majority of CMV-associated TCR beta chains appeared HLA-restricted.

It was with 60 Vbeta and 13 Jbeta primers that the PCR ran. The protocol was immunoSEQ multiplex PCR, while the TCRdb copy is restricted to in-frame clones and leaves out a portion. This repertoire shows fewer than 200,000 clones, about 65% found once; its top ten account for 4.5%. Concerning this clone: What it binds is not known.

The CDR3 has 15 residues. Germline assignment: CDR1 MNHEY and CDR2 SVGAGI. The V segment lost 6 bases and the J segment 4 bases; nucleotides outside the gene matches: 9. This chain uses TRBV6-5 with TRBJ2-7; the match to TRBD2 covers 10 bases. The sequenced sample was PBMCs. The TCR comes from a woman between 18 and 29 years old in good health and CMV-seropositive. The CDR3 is CASRAVAGGNYEQYF. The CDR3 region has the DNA TGTGCCAGCAGGGCAGTAGCGGGGGGAAATTACGAGCAGTACTTC.